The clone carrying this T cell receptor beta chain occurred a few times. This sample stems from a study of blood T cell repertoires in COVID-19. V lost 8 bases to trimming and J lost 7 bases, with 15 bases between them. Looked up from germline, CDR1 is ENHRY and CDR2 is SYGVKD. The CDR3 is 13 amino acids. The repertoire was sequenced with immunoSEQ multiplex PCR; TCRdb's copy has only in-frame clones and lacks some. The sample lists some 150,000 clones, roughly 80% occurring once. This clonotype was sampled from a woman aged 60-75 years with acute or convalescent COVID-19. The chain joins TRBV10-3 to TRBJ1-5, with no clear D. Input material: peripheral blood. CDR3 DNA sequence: TGTGCCATCCAAGAGGGCTCCCTGCAGCCCCAGCATTTT. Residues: CAIQEGSLQPQHF.